This entry concerns a single T cell receptor beta chain. The data are from a study of blood T cell repertoires in COVID-19. Study-wide context: The cDNA or gDNA used as material had been derived from T cells, B-cell-depleted T cells, or PBMCs.

Libraries were prepared by immunoSEQ multiplex PCR; TCRdb keeps only in-frame clonotypes and omits some of them. The data show roughly 140,000 clones, with roughly four fifths seen just once and less than 9.5% held by the top ten. CDR3 length: 14 amino acids. J gave up 2 bases and V 4 bases, and 3 bases lay outside the gene matches. Germline-derived CDR1 and CDR2 are SGHDT and YYEEEE. Sequencing was done on a sample of peripheral blood. The chain has TRBV5-6 and TRBJ1-5; 7 positions match TRBD1. This receptor was identified in a human donor in a cohort sampled during active COVID-19. DNA of the CDR3: TGTGCCAGCAGCGGGGGGACAGGCAATCAGCCCCAGCATTTT. Protein sequence: CASSGGTGNQPQHF.